This record concerns one T cell receptor (beta chain) sequence. Clones were read by immunoSEQ multiplex PCR, and TCRdb kept only the in-frame ones, dropping some. Counted here are about 600,000 clones, 95% to 98% occurring once; the ten biggest clones make up around 0.3%. The sample belongs to a study of shared clonotypes between healthy human individuals. The CDR3 sequence is 16 residues long. Germline V gene sequence: CDR1 PRHDT, CDR2 FYEKMQ (reference sequence). Trimming took 5 bases from V and 2 from J, leaving 17 bases between them. Terminally differentiated effector memory CD45RA+ cells were left out of the naive CD8 fraction, which was CD45RO-negative and positively selected for CCR7.

The rearrangement joins TRBV13 to TRBJ2-3, with D possibly matching TRBD1 (6 bases). The clonotype originates from a young man in good health. Sequenced: naive CD8+ T cells sorted from blood. The CDR3 nucleotides read TGTGCCAGCAGCCCGTCCCGGGACACTTTCACAGATACGCAGTATTTT. This translates into CASSPSRDTFTDTQYF.